The next 15 T cell receptor beta chains were all read from a single sample in a study of shared clonotypes between healthy human individuals (dated by TCRdb to 2018 to 2021). CD8 naive samples were CD45RO-negative cells positively selected for CCR7, giving a CD45RA+CCR7+ population that excluded TemRA cells. The method was the immunoSEQ multiplex PCR assay. This immuneACCESS table, as held by TCRdb, lists in-frame sequences with V and J called but not all clones. Of the missing ones, under half trace to an unresolved V gene in checked studies; the others have no known cause. Counted in this sample were some 1,900,000 clones; about 95% of them appeared once. The top ten clonotypes cover less than 1.5% of the sample. Sequenced input: naive CD8+ T cells sorted from blood. According to the study, the label for this sample's cell subset or site signals: CD45RA+CCR7+. Receptors were obtained from a man aged 18 to 30 in good health.

This chain joins TRBV9 and TRBJ2-2; possibly TRBD2 for D (6 bases). The CDR3 is made up of 12 amino acids. Trimming removed 6 bases from V and 5 bases from J, with 8 bases in between. Germline V lookup: CDR1 SGDLS, CDR2 YYNGEE. The CDR3 reads CASNRGTGELFF. CDR3 DNA sequence: TGTGCCAGCAATCGGGGGACCGGGGAGCTGTTTTTT.

The chain links TRBV5-6 to TRBJ2-3; TRBD2 aligns across 8 bases. V trimming: 4 bases; J trimming: 2 bases; junction bases outside the gene matches: 9. CDR1 is SGHDT and CDR2 is YYEEEE in the germline V gene. The CDR3 runs to 16 residues. The CDR3 DNA is TGTGCCAGCAGCGGTTGGACTAGCTGGGACACAGATACGCAGTATTTT. This encodes CASSGWTSWDTDTQYF.

CDR3 nucleotides: TGTGCCAGCAGCTCCCGGATGAACACTGAAGCTTTCTTT. Residues: CASSSRMNTEAFF. The genes are TRBV11-3 and TRBJ1-1; D is undetermined. CDR3 size: 13 residues. Germline loops: CDR1 SGHNT, CDR2 YENEEA. The ends were cut back, 4 bases at V and 0 bases at J, with 6 bases in the middle. The complete variable domain, with remaining parts taken from reference TRBV11-3 and TRBJ1-1, reads EAGVVQSPRYKIIEKKQPVAFWCNPISGHNTLYWYLQNLGQGPELLIRYENEEAVDDSQLPKDRFSAERLKGVDSTLKIQPAELGDSAVYLCASSSRMNTEAFFGQGTRLTVV.

The rearrangement links TRBV9 to TRBJ2-7, with no clear D. V lost 0 bases to trimming and J lost 5 bases, with 6 bases between them. The CDR3 contains 12 residues. The germline V gene encodes CDR1 SGDLS and CDR2 YYNGEE. The CDR3 DNA reads TGTGCCAGCAGCGTAGAAGGTGACGAGCAGTACTTC. This sequence encodes CASSVEGDEQYF.

This clone appeared once. CDR3 residues: CASSYYGEGDGYTF. In nucleotides, the CDR3 is TGTGCCAGCAGCTATTACGGCGAGGGAGATGGCTACACCTTC. The chain has TRBV5-5 and TRBJ1-2; D not resolved. The length of the CDR3 is 14 residues. The V end lost 3 bases, the J end lost 6 bases, and 15 bases lay between the germline ends. Germline CDR1 and CDR2: SGHKS and YYEKEE (reference sequence).

The chain employs TRBV5-1 and TRBJ2-3; TRBD1 agrees at 7 bases. V trimming: 4 bases; J trimming: 15 bases; junction bases outside the gene matches: 11. The length of the CDR3 is 12 residues. Germline V gene sequence: CDR1 SGHRS, CDR2 YFSETQ. CDR3 sequence (DNA): TGCGCCAGCAGCGGACAGGTGGCCCAGCAATATTTT. Translated, it gives CASSGQVAQQYF.

The CDR3 nucleotides read TGTGCCAGCAGCTTAAGCGCGAATGAAAAACTGTTTTTT. Its protein product is CASSLSANEKLFF. The gene calls are TRBV11-2 and TRBJ1-4, with D unclear. Germline V gene lookup returns CDR1 SGHAT and CDR2 FQNNGV. V dropped 2 bases and J dropped 5 bases, with 6 bases sitting between them. The CDR3 contains 13 residues.

V is TRBV30 and J is TRBJ1-6; no reliable D call. The V gene lost 4 bases and the J gene lost 0 bases, with 4 bases spanning the gap. CDR3 size: 13 residues. The germline V gene encodes CDR1 GTSNPN and CDR2 SVGIG (reference sequence). DNA of the CDR3: TGTGCCTGGAAGGTCTCCTATAATTCACCCCTCCACTTT. Protein: CAWKVSYNSPLHF.

Details on this clone: Other DNA sequences in the same sample also yield this CDR3. The chain joins TRBV11-2 to TRBJ2-1, with 7 positions matching TRBD2. Germline lookup yields CDR1 SGHAT and CDR2 FQNNGV. Trimming removed 3 bases from V and 1 base from J; junction bases left unmatched: 0. The length of the CDR3 is 14 residues. Written as DNA, the CDR3 is TGTGCCAGCAGCTTCGGGGGGTCCTACAATGAGCAGTTCTTC. This encodes CASSFGGSYNEQFF.

The chain couples TRBV6-4 to TRBJ2-2, with D perhaps TRBD1 or TRBD2 (6 bases each). V lost 10 bases and J lost 7, with 22 bases in between. The V gene's germline CDR1 is MRHNA and CDR2 SNTAGT. This CDR3 spans 15 amino acids. The CDR3 region is CATKEGGRHDGELFF. The CDR3 DNA sequence: TGTGCCACCAAAGAGGGGGGTCGGCATGACGGGGAGCTGTTTTTT.

A single count supports this clone. V usage is TRBV5-1 and J usage is TRBJ1-2; TRBD1 agrees at 8 bases. The junction had 12 bases not matched to a gene; V was cut back by 5 bases and J by 0 bases. Germline lookup yields CDR1 SGHRS and CDR2 YFSETQ. The CDR3 covers 17 residues. The CDR3, as DNA: TGCGCCAGCAGATTTGTACAGGGGGTCTCTGCTAACTATGGCTACACCTTC. Translated, it gives CASRFVQGVSANYGYTF.

The rearrangement joins TRBV19 to TRBJ2-7, with D perhaps TRBD1 (5 bases). Looked up from germline, CDR1 is LNHDA and CDR2 is SQIVND (reference sequence). The CDR3 totals 14 residues. V was clipped by 5 bases and J by 0 bases, with 11 bases between them. This chain's CDR3 is CASSPTTVSYEQYF. CDR3 nucleotide sequence: TGTGCCAGTAGTCCGACGACAGTCTCCTACGAGCAGTACTTC.

The chain uses TRBV18 and TRBJ2-3; D may be TRBD1 (6 bases). The CDR3 has 14 residues. Trimming pared 7 bases from V and 3 bases from J, leaving 14 bases between. The germline V gene has CDR1 KGHSH and CDR2 LQKENI. The CDR3 coding sequence is TGTGCCAGCTTGGTTGACAGGAATACAGATACGCAGTATTTT. This codes for CASLVDRNTDTQYF.

This clone was detected only a few times. J is TRBJ1-2 and V is TRBV6-5; the match to TRBD1 covers 8 bases. Germline assignment: CDR1 MNHEY and CDR2 SVGAGI. The CDR3 loop spans 14 amino acids. Trimming at V came to 0 bases and at J to 7 bases, leaving 4 bases not matched to a gene. This CDR3 is CASSYSLTGGGYTF. CDR3 bases: TGTGCCAGCAGTTACTCGTTAACAGGGGGTGGCTACACCTTC.

The chain is built from TRBV6-1 and TRBJ1-5; D might be TRBD1 (6 bases). Germline CDR1 and CDR2: MNHNS and SASEGT. CDR3 length: 15 amino acids. V was cut by 6 bases and J by 1 base, with 13 bases left in between. The CDR3: CASRLQGSSNQPQHF. The CDR3 bases are TGTGCCAGCAGATTACAGGGCTCGAGCAATCAGCCCCAGCATTTT.